The rows below give T cell receptor beta chains drawn from one sample of a study of cytomegalovirus exposure and HLA in healthy donors. Here immunoSEQ multiplex PCR was the method, and the copy in TCRdb shows in-frame clones only, minus some. The sample's table shows approximately 110,000 clones. Sequencing was carried out using PBMCs. These receptors originate from a man younger than 35 in good health and CMV-seronegative. The CDR3 runs from the conserved cysteine through the conserved F or W. A D gene is named only where the DNA matches it firmly.

TRBV6-4	TRBJ2-3	TRBD2	CASSTQTSGKDTQYF	TGTGCCAGCAGCACCCAGACTAGCGGCAAAGATACGCAGTATTTT
TRBV28	TRBJ1-5	TRBD1	CASRGQLKSNQPQHF	TGTGCCAGCAGGGGACAGCTTAAATCAAATCAGCCCCAGCATTTT
TRBV7-2	TRBJ1-5	TRBD1	CASSRTGGGQPQHF	TGTGCCAGCAGCCGGACAGGGGGCGGCCAGCCCCAGCATTTT
TRBV29-1	TRBJ1-5	TRBD1	CSVETGGNQPQHF	TGCAGCGTCGAGACAGGGGGCAATCAGCCCCAGCATTTT
TRBV2	TRBJ1-1	-	CASRGEAGVLKTEAFF	TGTGCCAGCAGAGGGGAAGCGGGGGTTCTCAAGACTGAAGCTTTCTTT
TRBV5-1	TRBJ1-4	-	CASSPPGQVNEKLFF	TGCGCCAGCAGCCCCCCGGGACAAGTCAACGAAAAACTGTTTTTT
TRBV18	TRBJ2-7	-	CASSPPFIGGVHEQYF	TGTGCCAGCTCACCACCATTTATAGGGGGGGTCCACGAGCAGTACTTC
TRBV29-1	TRBJ1-4	TRBD1	CSVERGRGEKLFF	TGCAGCGTTGAAAGGGGGCGGGGTGAAAAACTGTTTTTT
TRBV9	TRBJ1-2	-	CASSTYRSLDYGYTF	TGTGCCAGCAGCACATACAGATCGTTGGACTATGGCTACACCTTC
TRBV9	TRBJ2-3	TRBD1	CASSSRRDRVMSTQYF	TGTGCCAGCAGCTCCCGAAGGGACAGGGTCATGAGTACGCAGTATTTT